The 17 T cell receptor beta chains in this list originate from one sample, sequenced in a study of beta chain features in type 1 diabetes. cDNA synthesis used the whole RNA isolate, giving expressed TCRB sequences. The table came from immunoSEQ multiplex PCR; TCRdb's copy has only in-frame clones and leaves some out. The top ten hold around 0.015% of the sample, which has 250,000 to 350,000 clones, approximately 10% seen once. The source material was naive CD4+ T cells from blood. These receptor sequences come from a woman younger than 45 in good health.

This clone has more than one count but fewer than ten. This chain joins TRBV25-1 and TRBJ2-1; 7 bases are a match to TRBD2. CDR3 length equals 14 residues. Trimming cost V 4 bases and J 4 bases; bases outside gene matches: 4. Germline V gives CDR1 MGHDK, CDR2 SYGVNS. CDR3 sequence reads: CASSGREWYNEQFF. CDR3 nucleotide sequence: TGTGCCAGCAGTGGGCGGGAGTGGTACAATGAGCAGTTCTTC.

This clone was detected only a few times. The rearrangement links TRBV5-6 to TRBJ2-3, with D possibly being TRBD1 (6 bases). Germline-derived CDR1 and CDR2 are SGHDT and YYEEEE. Trimming pared 3 bases from V and 8 bases from J, leaving 22 bases between. This CDR3 region has 16 residues. This chain's CDR3 is CASSSTGGHPQGTQYF. In DNA, the CDR3 is TGTGCCAGCAGCTCGACCGGAGGCCACCCACAGGGTACGCAGTATTTT.

V usage is TRBV30 and J usage is TRBJ2-1, with a tentative D call TRBD2 (6 bases). This CDR3 spans 13 amino acids. Trimming removed 3 bases at V and 6 bases at J, with 12 bases between. Germline CDR1 and CDR2: GTSNPN and SVGIG (reference sequence). The chain's CDR3 is CAWRGLSPNEQFF. CDR3 coding DNA: TGTGCCTGGAGGGGACTCTCCCCCAATGAGCAGTTCTTC.

The table lists this clone with a few counts. This chain uses TRBV11-2 with TRBJ2-5; D unclear. The CDR3 is 13 residues long. Per germline, CDR1 SGHAT and CDR2 FQNNGV. V lost 5 bases to trimming and J lost 3 bases, with 10 bases between them. The CDR3 reads CASSERRKETQYF. The CDR3 DNA reads as TGTGCCAGCAGCGAGAGGCGGAAAGAGACCCAGTACTTC.

This clone was seen a handful of times. Written as DNA, the CDR3 is TGTGCCTGGATAGGGACAGGGGACCACTACAATGAGCAGTTCTTC. Protein sequence: CAWIGTGDHYNEQFF. V usage is TRBV30 and J usage is TRBJ2-1; 10 nucleotides align to TRBD1. Germline loops: CDR1 GTSNPN, CDR2 SVGIG (reference sequence). V was pared by 4 bases and J by 3 bases, with 6 bases of the junction left unmatched. This CDR3 is built from 15 residues.

About this clone itself: The same CDR3 also results from other DNA sequences found in this sample. The DNA for the CDR3 is TGTGCCAGCAGTCGGGGACTAGCGGGAGTAGGGGAGCAGTACTTC. Protein: CASSRGLAGVGEQYF. The V gene is TRBV6-5, the J gene TRBJ2-7; 14 nucleotides line up with TRBD2. The trim removed 5 bases at V and 7 bases at J, leaving 7 bases unmatched. Per the germline V gene, CDR1 is MNHEY and CDR2 is SVGAGI. The CDR3 contains 15 residues.

CDR3 region: CASSHGAGYNEQFF. For the CDR3, the DNA is TGTGCCAGCAGCCACGGGGCGGGATACAATGAGCAGTTCTTC. The gene calls are TRBV7-3 and TRBJ2-1, with D perhaps matching TRBD2 (6 bases). The CDR3 is 14 amino acids. V was pared by 5 bases and J by 4 bases, with 12 bases between. Germline-derived CDR1 and CDR2 are SGHTA and FQGTGA.

This clone was seen a few times. The chain carries TRBV9 and TRBJ2-3, with D possibly TRBD2 on 6 matching bases. The CDR3 consists of 14 residues. Looked up from germline, CDR1 is SGDLS and CDR2 is YYNGEE. Trimming shortened V by 3 bases and J by 6 bases, and 14 bases separated the two germline ends. The CDR3 loop is CASSAAGTTDTQYF. CDR3 bases: TGTGCCAGCAGCGCGGCGGGAACCACGGATACGCAGTATTTT.

This clone appeared a few times. V gene TRBV9 combines with J gene TRBJ2-3, with TRBD2 matching 9 bases. This CDR3 contains 16 residues. Per germline, CDR1 SGDLS and CDR2 YYNGEE. The junction had 7 bases not matched to a gene; V was cut back by 0 bases and J by 5 bases. The CDR3 coding sequence is TGTGCCAGCAGCGTAGTGGCGGGAGCGGGAGGAGATACGCAGTATTTT. Translated: CASSVVAGAGGDTQYF. The full variable domain, rest sourced from reference TRBV9 and TRBJ2-3, is DSGVTQTPKHLITATGQRVTLRCSPRSGDLSVYWYQQSLDQGLQFLIQYYNGEERAKGNILERFSAQQFPDLHSELNLSSLELGDSALYFCASSVVAGAGGDTQYFGPGTRLTVL.

The gene calls are TRBV7-8 and TRBJ1-2; D is perhaps TRBD1 (5 bases). Trimming cost V 5 bases and J 4 bases, with 8 bases left between them. The CDR3 is made up of 12 amino acids. Germline CDR1 SGHVS, CDR2 FQNEAQ. Written as DNA, the CDR3 is TGTGCCAGCAGCCGAGACAGCTATGGCTACACCTTC. This translates into CASSRDSYGYTF.

This clone was observed a handful of times. The V call is TRBV4-1, the J call TRBJ2-5, with 12 bases matching TRBD1. The junction had 6 bases not matched to a gene; V was cut back by 3 bases and J by 4 bases. The CDR3 is 16 residues long. The germline CDR1 and CDR2 sequences are MGHRA and YSYEKL. The CDR3 bases are TGCGCCAGCAGCCATACCGGGACAGGGGGCGCAGAGACCCAGTACTTC. Encoded protein: CASSHTGTGGAETQYF.

The sample holds a few counts of this clone. The chain recombines TRBV29-1 with TRBJ2-1, with D possibly matching TRBD1 (6 bases). V was cut by 6 bases and J by 3 bases, with 15 bases left in between. Germline V gene lookup returns CDR1 SQVTM and CDR2 ANQGSEA. CDR3 length equals 14 residues. DNA of the CDR3: TGCAGCGTGACGGGGACAAATATCTACAATGAGCAGTTCTTC. Translated: CSVTGTNIYNEQFF.

The gene calls are TRBV5-6 and TRBJ1-1; no reliable D call. CDR3 length: 13 residues. Germline V gene data show CDR1 as SGHDT and CDR2 as YYEEEE. V lost 3 bases and J lost 9, with 15 bases in between. CDR3 nucleotide sequence: TGTGCCAGCAGCTCCTGGGAGGGCCTCCAAGCTTTCTTT. It translates to CASSSWEGLQAFF.

The rearrangement uses TRBV2 and TRBJ2-5; 10 bases fit TRBD2. The CDR3 contains 14 residues. Germline V lookup: CDR1 SNHLY, CDR2 FYNNEI. The V and J ends lost 8 bases and 5 bases, in that order; junction bases with no gene match: 8. The CDR3 nucleotides are TGTGCCAGCTCATCAACGACTAGCGGGGAGACCCAGTACTTC. This codes for CASSSTTSGETQYF.

This clone turned up a few times. This sequence joins TRBV9 and TRBJ1-1; 7 bases are shared with TRBD1. Germline V gene sequence: CDR1 SGDLS, CDR2 YYNGEE. This CDR3 region has 14 residues. J was trimmed by 2 bases and V by 4 bases; bases with no gene match: 5. In DNA form, the CDR3 reads TGTGCCAGCAGCCCTCAGGGGGGAAACACTGAAGCTTTCTTT. Protein: CASSPQGGNTEAFF.

The chain employs TRBV7-8 and TRBJ1-1; D remains unclear. Germline V gene lookup returns CDR1 SGHVS and CDR2 FQNEAQ. Between the trimmed V and J ends, which lost 3 bases and 5 bases, there was a span of 16 bases. This CDR3 region has 15 residues. The chain's CDR3 is CASSFSGNGRTEAFF. CDR3 in DNA: TGTGCCAGCAGCTTCTCGGGGAATGGTCGGACTGAAGCTTTCTTT.

The chain carries TRBV7-9 and TRBJ2-3, with TRBD2 matching over 10 bases. The CDR3 has 17 residues. CDR1 is SEHNR and CDR2 is FQNEAQ in the germline V gene (reference sequence). V dropped 1 base and J dropped 2; count of bases not matched to a gene: 6. The CDR3 loop reads CASSLEELAGNTDTQYF. As DNA, the CDR3 is TGTGCCAGCAGCTTAGAAGAACTAGCGGGAAACACAGATACGCAGTATTTT.